This T cell receptor beta chain was documented in a study of blood T cell repertoires in COVID-19 (dated by TCRdb to 2018 to 2021). Notes on the research overall: The collaborator samples originated in the United States, Italy and Spain and spanned the acute and convalescent phases of COVID-19. The prospective study material was composed of cDNA or gDNA derived from T cells, B-cell-depleted T cells, or PBMCs. Deeply sampled blood TCRbeta repertoires from subjects exposed to, actively infected with, or recovered from COVID-19 were included in the dataset. The repertoires were released in a freely available public database meant as a resource for research on the immune response to SARS-CoV-2. Samples came from the ongoing ImmuneRACE study (first 160 participants) plus 1,254 subjects from 6 global collaborators. Sample metadata almost always included a de-identified subject ID, COVID-19 status, age in years and sex. HLA class I and class II types, where available, came from metadata supplied by the sample provider rather than from assay-based typing. Points the paper makes about the study in general: The quantity of clinical and demographic metadata differed by source and by participant and was supplied without curation.

Its CDR3 holds 15 amino acids, cysteine through phenylalanine. Kept here is only the CDR3 DNA, which spans 45 bases and is read in frame from base 1. Trimming removed 6 bases from V and 3 bases from J; the gene matches leave 10 bases unexplained. The CDR1 and CDR2 encoded by the germline V gene (reference sequence) are MNHNY and SVGAGI. Another Seattle source contributed samples from volunteer blood donors who had recovered from COVID-19. The collaborating institutions used their own protocols to collect whole blood in K2EDTA tubes. Collaborator samples were shipped for TCRbeta analysis as frozen whole blood, isolated PBMCs, or DNA extracted from either sample type. With regard to this clone: Its antigen remains unidentified. One base away there is no much larger clone; base qualities are not given.

TCRbeta CDR3 regions were amplified from genomic DNA by means of the immunoSEQ Assay, a bias-controlled multiplex PCR. Regarding the original processing steps: The number of nucleated cells in each sample was estimated by amplification of reference gene primers within the assay. Sequence reads were collapsed and filtered to measure the absolute abundance of every unique TCRbeta CDR3 rearrangement. For each sample, productive Simpson clonality was calculated by taking the square root of Simpson's diversity index across productive rearrangements. TCRdb limited this immuneACCESS table to in-frame rearrangements with V and J called. A share of clones is missing; checked studies link under half to unresolved V genes, and the rest is unexplained. V and J calls and clone size come straight from that table; D and trimming were deduced from the DNA. This sample gives about 260,000 clones in total; more than 75% of them show up just once. Clones ranked in the top ten supply about 10% of the sample.

This receptor was taken from a man aged 40-55 years who had recovered from COVID-19. The sequenced material came from peripheral blood. The chain uses TRBV6-6 and TRBJ2-7, with 8 bases aligning to TRBD1. The DNA sequence is as follows: TGTGCCAGCAGCAAAGAATTGGACAGGGACTACGAGCAGTACTTC. Protein translation: CASSKELDRDYEQYF.